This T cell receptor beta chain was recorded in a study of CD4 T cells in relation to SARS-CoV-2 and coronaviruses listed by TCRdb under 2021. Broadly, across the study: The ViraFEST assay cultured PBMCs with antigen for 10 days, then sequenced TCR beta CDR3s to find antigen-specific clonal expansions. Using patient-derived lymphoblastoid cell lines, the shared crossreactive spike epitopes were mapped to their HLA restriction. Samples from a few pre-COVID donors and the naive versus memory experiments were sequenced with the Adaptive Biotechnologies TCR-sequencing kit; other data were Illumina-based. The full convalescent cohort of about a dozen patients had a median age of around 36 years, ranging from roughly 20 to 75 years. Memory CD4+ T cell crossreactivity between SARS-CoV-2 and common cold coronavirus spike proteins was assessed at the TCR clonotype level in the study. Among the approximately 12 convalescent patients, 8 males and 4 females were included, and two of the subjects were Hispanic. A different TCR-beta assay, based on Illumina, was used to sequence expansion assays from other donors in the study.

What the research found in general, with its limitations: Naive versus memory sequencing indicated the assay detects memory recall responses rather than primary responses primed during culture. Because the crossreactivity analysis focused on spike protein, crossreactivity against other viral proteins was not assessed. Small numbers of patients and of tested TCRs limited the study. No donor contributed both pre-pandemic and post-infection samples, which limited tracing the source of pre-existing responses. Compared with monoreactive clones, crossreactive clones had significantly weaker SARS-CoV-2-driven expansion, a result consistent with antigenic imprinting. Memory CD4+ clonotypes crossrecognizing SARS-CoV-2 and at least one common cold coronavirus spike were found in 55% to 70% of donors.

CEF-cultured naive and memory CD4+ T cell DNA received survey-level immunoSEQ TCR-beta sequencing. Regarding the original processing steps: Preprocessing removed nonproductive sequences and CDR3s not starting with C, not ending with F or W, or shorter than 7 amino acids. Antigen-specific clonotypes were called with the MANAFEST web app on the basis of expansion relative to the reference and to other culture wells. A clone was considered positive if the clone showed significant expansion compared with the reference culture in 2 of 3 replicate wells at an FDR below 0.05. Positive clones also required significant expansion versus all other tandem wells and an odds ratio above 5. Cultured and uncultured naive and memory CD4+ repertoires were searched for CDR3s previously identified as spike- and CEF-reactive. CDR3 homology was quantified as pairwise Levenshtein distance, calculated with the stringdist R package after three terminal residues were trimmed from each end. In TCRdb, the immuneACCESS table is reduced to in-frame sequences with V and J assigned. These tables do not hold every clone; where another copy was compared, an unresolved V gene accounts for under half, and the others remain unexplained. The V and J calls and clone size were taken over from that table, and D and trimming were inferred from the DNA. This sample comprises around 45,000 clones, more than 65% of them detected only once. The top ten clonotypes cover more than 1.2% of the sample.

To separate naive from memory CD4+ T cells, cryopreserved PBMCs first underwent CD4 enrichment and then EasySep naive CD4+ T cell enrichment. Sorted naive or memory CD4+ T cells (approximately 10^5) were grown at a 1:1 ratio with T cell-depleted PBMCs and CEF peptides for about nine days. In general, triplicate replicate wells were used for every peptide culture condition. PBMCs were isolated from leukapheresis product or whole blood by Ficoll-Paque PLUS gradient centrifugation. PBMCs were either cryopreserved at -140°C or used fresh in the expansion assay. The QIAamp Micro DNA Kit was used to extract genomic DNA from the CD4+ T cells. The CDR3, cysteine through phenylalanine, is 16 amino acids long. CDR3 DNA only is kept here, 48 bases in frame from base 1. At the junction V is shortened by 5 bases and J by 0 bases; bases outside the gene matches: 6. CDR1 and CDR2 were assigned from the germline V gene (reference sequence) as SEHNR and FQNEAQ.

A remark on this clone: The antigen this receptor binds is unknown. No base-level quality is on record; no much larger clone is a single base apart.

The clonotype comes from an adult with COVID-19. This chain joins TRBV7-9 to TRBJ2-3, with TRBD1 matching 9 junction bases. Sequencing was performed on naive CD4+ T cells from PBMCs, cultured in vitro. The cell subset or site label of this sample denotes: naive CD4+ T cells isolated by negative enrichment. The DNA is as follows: TGTGCCAGCAGCCCGGGACAGGGCCCTAGCACAGATACGCAGTATTTT. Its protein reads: CASSPGQGPSTDTQYF.